The subject of this entry is one T cell receptor beta chain. The antigen is unknown. This specimen comes from a study of cytomegalovirus exposure and HLA in healthy donors. Study summary: The use of the same platform for the 120 validation repertoires and the 666 first-cohort repertoires was reported by a later analysis. Study observations and caveats: Despite most TCR sequences being rare, some public TCRs occurred in many donors. Some TCR beta chains (164 of them) were listed as cytomegalovirus-associated.

Here immunoSEQ multiplex PCR was the method, and the copy in TCRdb shows in-frame clones only, minus some. There are about 150,000 clones in the sample; around 84% occur only once, and about 2.2% lies in the top ten. The CDR3 consists of 13 residues. Germline CDR1 ENHRY, CDR2 SYGVKD. Trimming removed 3 bases from V and 5 bases from J, with 11 bases in between. Sequencing was performed on PBMCs. The J gene is TRBJ2-7, the V gene TRBV10-3, with D maybe TRBD2 (7 bases). This clonotype was sampled from a human donor in good health. CDR3 nucleotide sequence: TGTGCCATCAGTGAAGGGGGGGGTAACGAGCAGTACTTC. This encodes CAISEGGGNEQYF.